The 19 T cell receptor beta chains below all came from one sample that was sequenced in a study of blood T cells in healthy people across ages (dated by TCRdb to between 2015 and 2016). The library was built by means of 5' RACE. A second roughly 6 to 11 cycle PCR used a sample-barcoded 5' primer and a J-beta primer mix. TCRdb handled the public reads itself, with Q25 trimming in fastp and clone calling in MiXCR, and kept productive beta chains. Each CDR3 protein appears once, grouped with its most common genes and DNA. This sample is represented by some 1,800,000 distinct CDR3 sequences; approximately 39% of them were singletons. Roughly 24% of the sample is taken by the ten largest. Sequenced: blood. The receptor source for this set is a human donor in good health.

CDR3 coding DNA: TGTGCCATCAGTGAGAAGGCGTTGAGCACAGATACGCAGTATTTT. Translating gives CAISEKALSTDTQYF. V is TRBV10-3 and J is TRBJ2-3, with D unclear. Per the germline V gene, CDR1 is ENHRY and CDR2 is SYGVKD. Trimming stripped 2 bases from V and 0 bases from J, with 9 bases between. The CDR3 covers 15 residues.

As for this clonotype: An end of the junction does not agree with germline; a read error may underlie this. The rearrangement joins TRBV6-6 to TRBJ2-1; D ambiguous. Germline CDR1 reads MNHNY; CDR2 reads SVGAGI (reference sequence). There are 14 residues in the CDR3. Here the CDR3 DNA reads TGTGCCTGCAGCTTACCAAGGAGAACTGACGAGCAGTTCTTC. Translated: CACSLPRRTDEQFF.

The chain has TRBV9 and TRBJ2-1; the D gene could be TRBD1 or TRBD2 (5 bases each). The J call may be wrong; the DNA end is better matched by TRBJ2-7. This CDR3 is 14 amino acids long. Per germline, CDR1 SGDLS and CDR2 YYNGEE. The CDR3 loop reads CASSGGAYLNEQYF. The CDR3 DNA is TGTGCCAGCAGCGGAGGGGCTTACCTCAATGAGCAGTACTTC.

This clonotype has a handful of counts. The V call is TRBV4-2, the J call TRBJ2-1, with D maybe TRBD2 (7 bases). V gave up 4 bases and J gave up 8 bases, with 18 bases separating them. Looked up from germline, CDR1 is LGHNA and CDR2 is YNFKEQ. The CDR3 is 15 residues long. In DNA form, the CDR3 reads TGTGCCAGCAGCCCCACTCGGGGGGCGAAGGATGAGCAGTTCTTC. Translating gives CASSPTRGAKDEQFF.

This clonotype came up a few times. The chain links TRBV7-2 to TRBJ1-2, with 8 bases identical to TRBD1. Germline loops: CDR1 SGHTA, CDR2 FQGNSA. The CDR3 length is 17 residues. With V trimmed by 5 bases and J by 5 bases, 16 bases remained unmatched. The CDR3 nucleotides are TGTGCCAGCAGCCCCGGGACAGGTCTCCAGCCCGGGTATGGCTACACCTTC. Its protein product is CASSPGTGLQPGYGYTF.

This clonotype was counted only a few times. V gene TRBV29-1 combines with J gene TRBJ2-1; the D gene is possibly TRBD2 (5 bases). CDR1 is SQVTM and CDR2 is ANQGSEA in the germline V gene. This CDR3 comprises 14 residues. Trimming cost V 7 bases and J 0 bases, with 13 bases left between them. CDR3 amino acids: CSAARALSYNEQFF. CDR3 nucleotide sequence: TGCAGCGCAGCGCGGGCCCTCTCCTACAATGAGCAGTTCTTC.

CDR3 in DNA: TGTGCCAGCAACCTGGCGATTAGTCCACTGAGTGAGCAGTTCTTC. It translates to CASNLAISPLSEQFF. The V and J genes are TRBV7-9 and TRBJ2-1; D remains ambiguous. Between the trimmed V and J ends, which lost 7 bases and 9 bases, there was a span of 22 bases. Germline CDR1 reads SEHNR; CDR2 reads FQNEAQ (reference sequence). The CDR3 consists of 15 residues.

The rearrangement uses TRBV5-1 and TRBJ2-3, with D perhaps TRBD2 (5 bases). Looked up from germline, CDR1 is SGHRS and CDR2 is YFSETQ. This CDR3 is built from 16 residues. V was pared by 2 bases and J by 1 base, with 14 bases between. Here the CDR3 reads CASSLQGAAGTDTQYF. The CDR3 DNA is TGCGCCAGCAGCTTACAAGGAGCGGCCGGCACAGATACGCAGTATTTT.

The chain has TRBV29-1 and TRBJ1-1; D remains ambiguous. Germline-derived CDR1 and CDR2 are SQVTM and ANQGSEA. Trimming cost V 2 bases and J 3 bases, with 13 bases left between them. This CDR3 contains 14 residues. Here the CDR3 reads CSVEIGQRDTEAFF. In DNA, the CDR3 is TGCAGCGTTGAAATTGGCCAGAGGGACACTGAAGCTTTCTTT.

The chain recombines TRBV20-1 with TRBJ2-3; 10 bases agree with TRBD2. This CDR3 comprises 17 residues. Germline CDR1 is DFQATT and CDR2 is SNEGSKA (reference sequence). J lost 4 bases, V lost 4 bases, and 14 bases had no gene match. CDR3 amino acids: CSANPISLAGKADTQYF. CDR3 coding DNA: TGCAGTGCTAACCCAATCTCACTAGCGGGGAAGGCAGATACGCAGTATTTT.

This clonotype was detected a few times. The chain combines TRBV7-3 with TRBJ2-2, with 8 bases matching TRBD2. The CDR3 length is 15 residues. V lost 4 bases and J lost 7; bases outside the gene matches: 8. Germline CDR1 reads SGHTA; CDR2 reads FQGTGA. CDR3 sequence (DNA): TGTGCCAGCAGCTCCCGGACTAGCCGGAGCGGGGAGCTGTTTTTT. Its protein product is CASSSRTSRSGELFF. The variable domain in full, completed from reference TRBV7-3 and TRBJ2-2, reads GAGVSQTPSNKVTEKGKYVELRCDPISGHTALYWYRQSLGQGPEFLIYFQGTGAADDSGLPNDRFFAVRPEGSVSTLKIQRTERGDSAVYLCASSSRTSRSGELFFGEGSRLTVL.

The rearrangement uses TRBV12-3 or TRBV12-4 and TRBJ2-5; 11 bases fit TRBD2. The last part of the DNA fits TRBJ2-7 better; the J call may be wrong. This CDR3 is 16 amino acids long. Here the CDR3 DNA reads TGTGCCAGCAGTTTCGGTAGCGGGGGGGCGTTAGGCGAGCAGTACTTC. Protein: CASSFGSGGALGEQYF.

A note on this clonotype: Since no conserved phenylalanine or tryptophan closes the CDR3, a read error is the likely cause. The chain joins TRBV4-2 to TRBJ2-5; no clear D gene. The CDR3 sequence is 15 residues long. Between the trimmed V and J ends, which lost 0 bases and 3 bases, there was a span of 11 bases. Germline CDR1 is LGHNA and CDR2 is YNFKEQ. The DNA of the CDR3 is TGTGCCAGCAGCCAAGATAACTCACCTAAAGAGACCCAGTACTGC. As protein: CASSQDNSPKETQYC.

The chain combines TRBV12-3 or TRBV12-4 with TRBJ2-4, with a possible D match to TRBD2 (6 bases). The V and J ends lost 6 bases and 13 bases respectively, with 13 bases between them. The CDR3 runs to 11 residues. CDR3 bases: TGTGCCAGCAGCGACCACCGGGGGCAGTACTTC. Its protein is CASSDHRGQYF.

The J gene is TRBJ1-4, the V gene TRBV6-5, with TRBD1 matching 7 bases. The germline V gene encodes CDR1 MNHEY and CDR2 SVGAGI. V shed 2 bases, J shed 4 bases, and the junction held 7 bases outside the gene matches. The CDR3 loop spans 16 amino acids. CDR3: CASSYDPGGRNEKLFF. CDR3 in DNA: TGTGCCAGCAGTTACGACCCAGGGGGTCGTAATGAAAAACTGTTTTTT.

CDR3 sequence: CASNQWDRVYEQYF. In DNA, the CDR3 is TGTGCCAGCAACCAGTGGGACAGGGTCTACGAGCAGTACTTC. This sequence joins TRBV3-1 and TRBJ2-4; TRBD1 matches 9 bases. The last part of the DNA fits TRBJ2-7 better; the J call may be wrong. The CDR3 sequence is 14 residues long. Germline V gene sequence: CDR1 LGHDT, CDR2 YNNKEL (reference sequence).

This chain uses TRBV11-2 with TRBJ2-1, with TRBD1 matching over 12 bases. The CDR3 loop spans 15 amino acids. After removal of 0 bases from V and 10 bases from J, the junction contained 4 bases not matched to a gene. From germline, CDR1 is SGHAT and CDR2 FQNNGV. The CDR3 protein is CASSLEGQGAWEQFF. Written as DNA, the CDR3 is TGTGCCAGCAGCTTAGAGGGACAGGGGGCTTGGGAGCAGTTCTTC.

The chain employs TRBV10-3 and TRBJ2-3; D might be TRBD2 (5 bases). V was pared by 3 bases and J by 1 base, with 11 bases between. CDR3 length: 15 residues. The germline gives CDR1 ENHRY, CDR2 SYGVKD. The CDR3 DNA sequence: TGTGCCATCAGTGATTTAGCCGGGGGCACAGATACGCAGTATTTT. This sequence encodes CAISDLAGGTDTQYF.

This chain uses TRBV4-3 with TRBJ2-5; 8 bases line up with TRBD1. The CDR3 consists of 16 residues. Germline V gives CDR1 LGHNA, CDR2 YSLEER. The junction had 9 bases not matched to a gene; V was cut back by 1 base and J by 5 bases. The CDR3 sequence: CASSQGFRTGQETQYF. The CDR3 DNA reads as TGCGCCAGCAGCCAAGGGTTCAGGACAGGGCAGGAGACCCAGTACTTC.